This T cell receptor (beta chain) was sequenced for a study of a mutant IDH1 vaccine in newly diagnosed glioma. About the research overall: Treated patients had a mean age of 40.4 years and an approximately 62% male, around 38% female split. Previous treatment comprised radiotherapy, temozolomide, or both, mostly both. Study-wide results and caveats: The authors found pseudoprogression apparently unrelated to changes in top peripheral T cell clonotypes.

This clone was counted between two and nine times. Antigen: not known. Per the germline V gene, CDR1 is LNHDA and CDR2 is SQIVND (reference sequence). The CDR3 consists of 14 residues. After removal of 6 bases from V and 3 bases from J, the junction contained 3 bases not matched to a gene. As to time point: week 11, during vaccination. Mutant IDH1 20-mer peptide, at 300 ug, made up each vaccine dose, with topical imiquimod. The data were produced by immunoSEQ multiplex PCR, yet TCRdb's version contains in-frame clones alone and is incomplete. Of about 36,000 clones listed, about 80% are singletons. J is TRBJ1-2 and V is TRBV19; 11 bases align to TRBD1. The sequencing used peripheral blood mononuclear cells (PBMCs), collected from a glioma patient whose treatment included an IDH1 peptide vaccine. This receptor was identified in a woman aged 25 to 39 with glioma. Some clones in this sample may be carry-over from other donors' samples. CDR3 sequence reads: CASRGQGAHYGYTF. The CDR3 bases are TGTGCCAGTAGAGGACAGGGGGCTCACTATGGCTACACCTTC.